Detailed here is one TCR beta chain. Its antigen is as yet unknown. These data are taken from a study of cytomegalovirus exposure and HLA in healthy donors. Findings of the study overall: Another analysis was done later, and it associated roughly 15,000 TCR beta sequences with HLA alleles at 0.05 false discovery rate. When analyzed later, the rates of TCR association showed variation by HLA locus, with DRB1 the most and HLA-C the fewest.

The CDR3 runs 16 residues. CDR1 MNHEY and CDR2 SMNVEV come from the germline V gene (reference sequence). The V and J ends lost 2 bases and 3 bases, in that order; junction bases with no gene match: 7. The PCR made use of 60 Vbeta and 13 Jbeta primers. Method: immunoSEQ multiplex PCR; TCRdb's copy keeps in-frame clones and lacks some. In total, the table holds approximately 140,000 clones. The rearrangement uses TRBV27 and TRBJ2-4, with 7 bases fitting TRBD1. Sequenced sample: PBMCs. The receptor was isolated from a woman between 45 and 60 years old in good health and CMV-seronegative. The CDR3 region is CASSLMYRGNKNIQYF. The CDR3 DNA reads TGTGCCAGCAGTTTAATGTACAGGGGTAACAAAAACATTCAGTACTTC.